This section outlines one T cell receptor (beta chain) sequence together with its context. The antigen this receptor binds is unknown. It has no much larger one-base neighbor in the sample; base qualities were not kept. V and J are trimmed by 5 bases and 7 bases, and the gene matches miss 5 bases of the junction. The CDR3 starts with the cysteine, ends with the phenylalanine, and has 13 residues. CDR3 DNA only is kept here, 39 bases in frame from base 1. CDR1 is given as MRHNA and CDR2 as SNTAGT, both from the germline V gene. These data are taken from a study of CD8+ T cells in alopecia areata (dated by TCRdb to between 2017 and 2018). In the study overall: Treated patients were enrolled in an open-label pilot trial of oral tofacitinib at 5 to 10 mg twice daily for moderate-to-severe alopecia areata. Tofacitinib was given for 6 to 18 months, followed by 6 months of follow-up off drug to assess delayed response and recurrence. In both human patients and the C3H/HeJ mouse model, the study applied high-throughput TCRbeta sequencing to look at T cell clonal expansion in alopecia areata. Scalp tissue and sorted CD4+ and CD8+ peripheral blood T cells from patchy and totalis/universalis alopecia areata patients and from healthy controls were covered by human TCRbeta sequencing. Tofacitinib-treated patients had biopsies at baseline and at 4 and 24 weeks of treatment, with a later scalp biopsy in several patients. Scalp clonality was compared across normal scalp (n=4), patchy alopecia areata scalp (n=8), and alopecia totalis/universalis scalp (n=8). RNA came from the PAXgene miRNA kit for fixed scalp, the miRNeasy kit for PBMCs, and the RNeasy kit for mouse skin. immunoSEQ multiplex PCR using 35 Vbeta forward primers and 13 Jbeta reverse primers was used to amplify TCRbeta CDR3 regions.

This sample's time point label indicates: baseline before oral tofacitinib. Lesional scalp punch biopsies and peripheral blood were collected from alopecia areata patients. After PBMCs were isolated by density centrifugation and stained for CD3, CD4 and CD8, a FACSAria was used to sort CD4+ and CD8+ T cells. Overall results and qualifications from the work: Shared TCR sequences between patients were less evident than in mice, which may be partly attributable to HLA diversity in the patient population. Lesional scalp, especially in alopecia totalis/universalis, showed higher clonality and more expanded CD8+ clones than normal scalp, suggesting antigenic drive. Scalp TCR repertoire analysis is complicated because resident alphabeta T cells in normal human skin are also sequenced, whereas mouse skin is dominated by gammadelta T cells.

The method was the immunoSEQ multiplex PCR assay. RNA was extracted from all samples and reverse transcribed into cDNA as template for TCR sequencing. First-strand cDNA was synthesized using SuperScript III with a 2:1 mix of oligo-dT and random hexamers. Amplification bias was assessed with a synthetic immune receptor repertoire, and residual bias was removed computationally. The paper's processing steps were these. After raw reads were preprocessed to remove errors, the CDR3 was defined following IMGT conventions as running from the conserved cysteine to phenylalanine. Clonality was computed as 1 minus the Shannon entropy, with the entropy normalized by log2 of the number of productive unique TCRs. CD4 or CD8 identity of scalp clones was inferred by cross-referencing scalp TCRbeta sequences with sorted blood CD4 and CD8 repertoires. TCRdb stores this immuneACCESS table with in-frame sequences only. Part of the clones is absent; in the studies checked, under half of the shortfall reflects unresolved V genes, and no reason is known for the rest. V and J calls and clone size are as listed in that table; D and trimming were resolved from the DNA. In all, the sample holds roughly 180,000 clones, and more than 60% of those were seen once. The top ten clonotypes cover 1.7% of the sample.

This sample comprised CD4+ T cells sorted from blood, obtained at week 0. The chain is made from TRBV6-4 and TRBJ1-5, with 7 central nucleotides matching TRBD1. The sequence derives from a human donor with alopecia areata. The nucleotide sequence reads as follows: TGTGCCAGCAGTCGACAGGGAGGGCAGCCCCAGCATTTT. This yields the protein CASSRQGGQPQHF.